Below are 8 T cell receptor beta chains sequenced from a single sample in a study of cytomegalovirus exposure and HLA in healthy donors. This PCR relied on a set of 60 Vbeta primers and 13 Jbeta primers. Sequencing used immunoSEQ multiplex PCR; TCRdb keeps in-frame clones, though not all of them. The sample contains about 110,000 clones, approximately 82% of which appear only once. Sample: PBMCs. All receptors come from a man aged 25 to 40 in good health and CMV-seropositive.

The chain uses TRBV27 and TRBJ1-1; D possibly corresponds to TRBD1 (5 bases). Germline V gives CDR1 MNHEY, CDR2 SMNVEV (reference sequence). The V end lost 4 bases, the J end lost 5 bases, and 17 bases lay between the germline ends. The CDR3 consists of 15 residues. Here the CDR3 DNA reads TGTGCCAGCAGTTACTCGGGAGGGTGGGGGACTGAAGCTTTCTTT. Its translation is CASSYSGGWGTEAFF.

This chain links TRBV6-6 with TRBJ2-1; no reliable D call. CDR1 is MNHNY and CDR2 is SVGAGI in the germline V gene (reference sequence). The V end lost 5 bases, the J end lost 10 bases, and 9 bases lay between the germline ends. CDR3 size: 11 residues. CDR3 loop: CASSPKREQFF. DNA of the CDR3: TGTGCCAGCAGTCCTAAGCGAGAGCAGTTCTTC.

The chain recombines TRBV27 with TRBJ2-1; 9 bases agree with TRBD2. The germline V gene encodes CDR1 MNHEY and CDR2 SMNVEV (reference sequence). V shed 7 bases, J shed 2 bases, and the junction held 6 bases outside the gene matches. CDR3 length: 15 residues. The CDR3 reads CASTPAGGPYNEQFF. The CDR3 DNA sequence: TGTGCCAGCACCCCAGCGGGGGGCCCCTACAATGAGCAGTTCTTC.

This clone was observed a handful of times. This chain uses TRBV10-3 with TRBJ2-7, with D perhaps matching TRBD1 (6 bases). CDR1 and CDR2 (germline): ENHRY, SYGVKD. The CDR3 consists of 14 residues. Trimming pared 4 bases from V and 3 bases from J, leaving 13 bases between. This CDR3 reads CAISGTASLYEQYF. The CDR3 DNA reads TGTGCCATCAGTGGGACAGCCTCCCTCTACGAGCAGTACTTC.

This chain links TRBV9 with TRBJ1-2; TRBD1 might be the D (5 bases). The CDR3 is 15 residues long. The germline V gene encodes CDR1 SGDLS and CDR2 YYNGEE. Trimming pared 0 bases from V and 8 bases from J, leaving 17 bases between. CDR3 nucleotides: TGTGCCAGCAGCGTAGTGGGGCAGGGAACGGAGGGCTACACCTTC. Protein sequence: CASSVVGQGTEGYTF.

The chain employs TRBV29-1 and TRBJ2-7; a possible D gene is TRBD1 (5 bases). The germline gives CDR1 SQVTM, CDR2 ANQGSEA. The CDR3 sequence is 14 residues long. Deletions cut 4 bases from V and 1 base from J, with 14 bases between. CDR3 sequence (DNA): TGCAGCGTTGTTGGGGATCACAGGTCCTACGAGCAGTACTTC. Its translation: CSVVGDHRSYEQYF.

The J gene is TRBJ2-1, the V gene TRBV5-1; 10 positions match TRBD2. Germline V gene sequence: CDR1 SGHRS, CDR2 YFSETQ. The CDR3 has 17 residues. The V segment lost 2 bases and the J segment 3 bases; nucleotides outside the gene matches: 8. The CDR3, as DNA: TGCGCCAGCAGCTTAGGGCTAGCGGGGGCCCTCTACAATGAGCAGTTCTTC. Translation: CASSLGLAGALYNEQFF.

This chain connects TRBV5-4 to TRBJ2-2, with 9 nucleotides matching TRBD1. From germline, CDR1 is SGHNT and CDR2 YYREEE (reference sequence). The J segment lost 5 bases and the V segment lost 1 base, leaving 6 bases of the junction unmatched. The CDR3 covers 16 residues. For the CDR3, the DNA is TGTGCCAGCAGCTTGCTGATTGGGACAGGGACCGGGGAGCTGTTTTTT. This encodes CASSLLIGTGTGELFF.